Sequencing of this T cell receptor (beta chain) was carried out in a study of cytomegalovirus exposure and HLA in healthy donors. Study-level findings and limits: Compared with the roughly 700-donor mean, an Asian-associated ancestry cluster reportedly had fewer N-insertions, according to a later analysis.

V was cut by 0 bases and J by 1 base, with 4 bases left in between. The V gene's germline CDR1 is SGHRS and CDR2 YFSETQ. CDR3 length: 14 residues. The count of this clone is one. The antigen remains unidentified. The primer mix had 60 Vbeta and 13 Jbeta primers. Method: immunoSEQ multiplex PCR; TCRdb's copy keeps in-frame clones and lacks some. The sample holds 100,000 to 150,000 clones; just over 70% are singletons and the top ten take 2% to 3%. This TCR derives from a woman aged 60-75 years in good health and CMV-seropositive. Material: PBMCs. The rearrangement links TRBV5-1 to TRBJ2-2, with D unresolved. The CDR3 here is CASSLAGNTGELFF. The DNA of the CDR3 is TGCGCCAGCAGCTTGGCAGGGAACACCGGGGAGCTGTTTTTT.